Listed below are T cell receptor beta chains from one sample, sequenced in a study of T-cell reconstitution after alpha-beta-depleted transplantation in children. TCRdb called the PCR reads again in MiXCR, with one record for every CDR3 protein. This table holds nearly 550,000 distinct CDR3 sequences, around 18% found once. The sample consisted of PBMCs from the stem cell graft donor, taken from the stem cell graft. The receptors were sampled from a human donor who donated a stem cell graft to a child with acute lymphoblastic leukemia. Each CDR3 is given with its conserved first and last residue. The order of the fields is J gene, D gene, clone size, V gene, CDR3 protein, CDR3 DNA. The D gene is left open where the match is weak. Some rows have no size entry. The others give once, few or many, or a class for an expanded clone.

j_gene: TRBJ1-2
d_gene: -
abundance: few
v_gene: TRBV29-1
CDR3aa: CSVEIAGPNYGYTF
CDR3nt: TGCAGCGTTGAAATCGCAGGGCCAAACTATGGCTACACCTTC

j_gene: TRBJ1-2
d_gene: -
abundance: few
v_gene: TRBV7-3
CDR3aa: CASGLYGYTF
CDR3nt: TGTGCCAGCGGACTCTATGGCTACACCTTC

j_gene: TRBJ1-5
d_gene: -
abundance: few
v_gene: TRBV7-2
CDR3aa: CASSLAHGSNQPQHF
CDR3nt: TGTGCCAGCAGCTTAGCACACGGTAGCAATCAGCCCCAGCATTTT

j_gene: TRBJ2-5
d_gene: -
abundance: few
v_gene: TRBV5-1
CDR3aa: CASSLAIGEETQYF
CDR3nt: TGCGCCAGCAGCTTGGCCATAGGGGAAGAGACCCAGTACTTC

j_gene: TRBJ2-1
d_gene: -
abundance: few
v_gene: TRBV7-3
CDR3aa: CASSFLPDSYNEQFF
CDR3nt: TGTGCCAGCAGCTTTCTCCCTGACTCCTACAATGAGCAGTTCTTC

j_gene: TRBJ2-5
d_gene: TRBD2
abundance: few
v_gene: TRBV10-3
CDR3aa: CAISDSLAGAETQYF
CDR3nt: TGTGCCATCAGTGATTCACTAGCGGGAGCAGAGACCCAGTACTTC

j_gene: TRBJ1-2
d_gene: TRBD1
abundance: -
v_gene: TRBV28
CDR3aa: CASHDRGQYYGYTF
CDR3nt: TGTGCCAGCCATGACAGGGGGCAGTACTATGGCTACACCTTC

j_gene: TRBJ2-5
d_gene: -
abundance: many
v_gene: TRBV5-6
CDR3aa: CASSFLEETQYF
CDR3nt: TGTGCCAGCAGCTTCCTGGAGGAGACCCAGTACTTC

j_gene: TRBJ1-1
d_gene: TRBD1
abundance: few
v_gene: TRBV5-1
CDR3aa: CASTDIRGGINTEAFF
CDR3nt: TGCGCCAGCACCGACATCAGGGGGGGCATTAACACTGAAGCTTTCTTT

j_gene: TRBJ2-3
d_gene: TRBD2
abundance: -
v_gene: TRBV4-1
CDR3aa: CASSPTSGLAGDTQYF
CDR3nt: TGCGCCAGCAGCCCCACCTCGGGACTAGCGGGGGATACGCAGTATTTT

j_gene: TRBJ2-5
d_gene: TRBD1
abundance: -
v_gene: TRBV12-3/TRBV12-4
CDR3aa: CASRIGTGAKETQYF
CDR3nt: TGTGCCAGCAGAATTGGGACAGGGGCAAAAGAGACCCAGTACTTC

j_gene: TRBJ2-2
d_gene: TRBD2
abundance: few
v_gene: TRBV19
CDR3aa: CASRRLAGAKTGELFF
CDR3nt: TGTGCCAGTAGGAGACTAGCGGGAGCCAAGACCGGGGAGCTGTTTTTT

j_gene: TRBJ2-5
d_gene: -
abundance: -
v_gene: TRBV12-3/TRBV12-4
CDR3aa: CASSTTGFFQETQYF
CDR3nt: TGTGCCAGCAGTACTACCGGGTTTTTCCAAGAGACCCAGTACTTC

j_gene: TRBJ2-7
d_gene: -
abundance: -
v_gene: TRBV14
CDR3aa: CASSRRSSYEQYF
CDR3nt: TGTGCCAGCAGCCGCCGGAGTTCCTACGAGCAGTACTTC

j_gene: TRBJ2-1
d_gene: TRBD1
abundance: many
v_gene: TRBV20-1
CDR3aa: CSAGTGRRGEQFF
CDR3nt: TGCAGTGCTGGGACAGGGAGGCGTGGTGAGCAGTTCTTC

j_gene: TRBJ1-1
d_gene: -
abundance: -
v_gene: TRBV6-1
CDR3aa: CASEENMNTEAFF
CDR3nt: TGTGCCAGCGAAGAGAACATGAACACTGAAGCTTTCTTT

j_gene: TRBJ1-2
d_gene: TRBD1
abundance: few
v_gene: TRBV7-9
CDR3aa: CASSSGQVWDRYGYTF
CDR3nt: TGTGCCAGCAGCTCCGGACAGGTCTGGGATCGCTATGGCTACACCTTC

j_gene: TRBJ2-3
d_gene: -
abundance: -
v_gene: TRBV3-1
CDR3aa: CASSQGWDTQYF
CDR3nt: TGTGCCAGCAGCCAAGGGTGGGATACGCAGTATTTT

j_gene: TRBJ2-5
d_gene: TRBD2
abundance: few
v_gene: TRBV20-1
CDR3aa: CSAREWGGRWGQETQYF
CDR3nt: TGCAGTGCTAGAGAATGGGGGGGGAGATGGGGACAAGAGACCCAGTACTTC

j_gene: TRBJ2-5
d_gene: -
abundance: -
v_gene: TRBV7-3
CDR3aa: CASSLSGLGGKETQYF
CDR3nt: TGTGCCAGCAGCTTATCAGGTCTGGGTGGGAAAGAGACCCAGTACTTC

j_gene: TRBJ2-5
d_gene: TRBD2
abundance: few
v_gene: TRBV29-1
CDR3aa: CSVEGLANQETQYF
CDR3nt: TGCAGCGTTGAGGGACTAGCGAACCAAGAGACCCAGTACTTC

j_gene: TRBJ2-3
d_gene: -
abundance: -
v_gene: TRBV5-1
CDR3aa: CASSLVVADTQYF
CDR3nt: TGCGCCAGCAGCTTGGTTGTAGCAGATACGCAGTATTTT

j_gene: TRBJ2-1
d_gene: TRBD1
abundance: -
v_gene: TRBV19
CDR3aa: CASSSPGQSNEQFF
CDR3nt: TGTGCCAGTAGTAGCCCGGGACAGTCCAATGAGCAGTTCTTC

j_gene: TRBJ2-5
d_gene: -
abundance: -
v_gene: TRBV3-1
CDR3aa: CASSQEIAQETQYF
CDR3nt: TGTGCCAGCAGCCAAGAAATAGCACAAGAGACCCAGTACTTC

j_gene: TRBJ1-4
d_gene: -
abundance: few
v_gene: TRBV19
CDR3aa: CASSTDSLHEKLFF
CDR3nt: TGTGCCAGTAGTACGGACTCCCTGCATGAAAAACTGTTTTTT

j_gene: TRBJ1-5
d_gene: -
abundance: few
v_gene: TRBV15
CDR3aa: CATSRDVTWGGNNQPQHF
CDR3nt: TGTGCCACCAGCAGAGATGTGACCTGGGGGGGTAACAATCAGCCCCAGCATTTT

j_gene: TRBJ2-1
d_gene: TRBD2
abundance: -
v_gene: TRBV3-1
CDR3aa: CASSQVEASGKGEQFF
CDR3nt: TGTGCCAGCAGCCAAGTGGAGGCTAGCGGGAAGGGTGAGCAGTTCTTC

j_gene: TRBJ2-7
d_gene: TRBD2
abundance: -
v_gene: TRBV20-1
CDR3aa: CSARAPATSGVEQYF
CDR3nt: TGCAGTGCTAGAGCCCCCGCTACTAGCGGAGTCGAGCAGTACTTC

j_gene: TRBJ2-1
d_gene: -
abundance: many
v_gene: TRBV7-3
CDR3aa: CASSLINRDEQFF
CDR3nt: TGTGCCAGCAGCTTAATTAACCGGGATGAGCAGTTCTTC

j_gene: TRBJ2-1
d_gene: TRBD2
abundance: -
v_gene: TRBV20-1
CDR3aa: CSAQAYGRSSYNEQFF
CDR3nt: TGCAGTGCCCAGGCCTACGGGAGGAGCTCCTACAATGAGCAGTTCTTC

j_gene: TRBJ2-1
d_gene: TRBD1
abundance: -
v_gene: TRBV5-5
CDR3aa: CASSLVTGEQFF
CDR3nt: TGTGCCAGCAGCTTGGTGACAGGGGAGCAGTTCTTC

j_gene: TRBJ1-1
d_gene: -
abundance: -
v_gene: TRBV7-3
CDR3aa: CASSPSAGAYTEAFF
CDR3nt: TGTGCCAGCAGCCCCAGTGCGGGGGCTTACACTGAAGCTTTCTTT

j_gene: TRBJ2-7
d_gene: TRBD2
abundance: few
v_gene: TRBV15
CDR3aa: CATSRGFLAGEGYEQYF
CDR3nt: TGTGCCACCAGCAGAGGGTTCCTAGCGGGAGAGGGCTACGAGCAGTACTTC

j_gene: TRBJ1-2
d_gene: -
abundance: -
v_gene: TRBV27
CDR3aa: CASSFHYGYTF
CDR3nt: TGTGCCAGCAGTTTTCACTATGGCTACACCTTC

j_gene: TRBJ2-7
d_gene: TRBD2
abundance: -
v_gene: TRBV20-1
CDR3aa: CSADPPRWASGSFGEQYF
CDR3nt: TGCAGTGCTGACCCCCCTCGCTGGGCTAGCGGGAGTTTTGGCGAGCAGTACTTC

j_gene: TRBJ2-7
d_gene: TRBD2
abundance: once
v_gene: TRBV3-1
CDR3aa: CASSQTSGNPYEQYF
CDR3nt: TGTGCCAGCAGCCAGACTAGCGGGAACCCCTACGAGCAGTACTTC

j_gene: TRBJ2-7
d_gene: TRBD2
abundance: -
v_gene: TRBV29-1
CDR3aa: CSALGLAGYEQYF
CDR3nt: TGCAGCGCTTTAGGACTAGCGGGCTACGAGCAGTACTTC

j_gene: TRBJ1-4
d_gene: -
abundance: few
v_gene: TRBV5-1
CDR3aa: CASSPRGHPTGNEKLFF
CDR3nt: TGCGCCAGCAGCCCGCGCGGACATCCAACGGGGAATGAAAAACTGTTTTTT

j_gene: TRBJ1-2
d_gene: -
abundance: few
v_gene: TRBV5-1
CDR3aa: CASSLSGTHPVDGYTF
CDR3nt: TGCGCCAGCAGCTTGTCCGGGACCCACCCTGTGGATGGCTACACCTTC

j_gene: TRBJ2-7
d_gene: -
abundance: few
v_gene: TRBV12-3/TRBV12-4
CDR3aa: CASSLGLGSWEQYF
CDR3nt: TGTGCCAGCAGTTTAGGGTTGGGGTCGTGGGAGCAGTACTTC

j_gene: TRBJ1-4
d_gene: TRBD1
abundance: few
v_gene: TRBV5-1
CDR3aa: CASSLYRGENEKLFF
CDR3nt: TGCGCCAGCAGCCTCTACAGGGGAGAGAACGAAAAACTGTTTTTT

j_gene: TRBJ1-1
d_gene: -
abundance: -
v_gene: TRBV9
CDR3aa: CASTQSVMNTEAFF
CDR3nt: TGTGCCAGCACTCAGTCGGTCATGAACACTGAAGCTTTCTTT

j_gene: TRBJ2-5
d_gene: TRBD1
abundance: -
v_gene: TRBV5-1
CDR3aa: CASSSSGTDVLVETQYF
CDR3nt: TGCGCCAGCTCCTCCTCCGGGACAGATGTATTAGTAGAGACCCAGTACTTC

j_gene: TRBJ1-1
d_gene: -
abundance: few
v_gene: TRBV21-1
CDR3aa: CATPDRGSNTEAFF
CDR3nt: TGTGCCACCCCGGACAGGGGTTCGAACACTGAAGCTTTCTTT

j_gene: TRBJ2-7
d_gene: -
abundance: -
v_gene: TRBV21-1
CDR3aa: CASRVQGAFPFYEQYF
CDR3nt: TGTGCCAGCAGGGTCCAGGGGGCGTTTCCCTTCTACGAGCAGTACTTC

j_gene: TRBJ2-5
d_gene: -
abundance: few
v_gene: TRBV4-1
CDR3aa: CASSQDDGRAVETQYF
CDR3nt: TGCGCCAGCAGCCAAGATGATGGCAGGGCGGTAGAGACCCAGTACTTC

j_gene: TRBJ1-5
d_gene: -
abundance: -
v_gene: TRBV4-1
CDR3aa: CASSQEAGGNQPQHF
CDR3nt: TGCGCCAGCAGCCAAGAGGCGGGGGGGAATCAGCCCCAGCATTTT

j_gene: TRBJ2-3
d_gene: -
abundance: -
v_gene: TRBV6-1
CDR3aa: CASSGGGFVDTQYF
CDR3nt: TGTGCCAGCAGTGGTGGGGGGTTTGTGGATACGCAGTATTTT

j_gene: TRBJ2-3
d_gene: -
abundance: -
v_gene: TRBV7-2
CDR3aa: CASSLHRGPLLTDTQYF
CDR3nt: TGTGCCAGCAGCTTGCATCGGGGCCCGTTGCTCACAGATACGCAGTATTTT